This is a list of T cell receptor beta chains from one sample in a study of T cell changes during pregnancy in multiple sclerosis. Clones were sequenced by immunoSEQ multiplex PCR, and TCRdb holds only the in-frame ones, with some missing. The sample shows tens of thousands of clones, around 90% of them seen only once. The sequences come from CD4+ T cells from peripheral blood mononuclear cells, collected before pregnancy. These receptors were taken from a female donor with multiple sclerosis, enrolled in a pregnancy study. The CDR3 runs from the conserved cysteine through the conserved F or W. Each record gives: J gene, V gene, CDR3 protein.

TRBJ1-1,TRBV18,CASSPLGGKNTEAFF
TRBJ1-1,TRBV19,CASSPRQGRTEAFF
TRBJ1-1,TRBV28,CASSLSGGSTEAFF
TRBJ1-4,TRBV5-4,CAGQVQLGEKLFF
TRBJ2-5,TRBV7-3,CASSRDIKETQYF
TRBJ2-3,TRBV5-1,CASSPNTDTQYF
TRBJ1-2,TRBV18,CASSPDRGGYTF
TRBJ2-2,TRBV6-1,CASTDRQGYTGELFF
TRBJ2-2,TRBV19,CASSIMEMAGELFF
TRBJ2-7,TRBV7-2,CASSLTQGTSYEQYF
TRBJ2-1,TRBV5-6,CASSLKDTGASNEQFF
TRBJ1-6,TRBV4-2,CASSQEQVSNSPLHF
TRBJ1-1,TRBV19,CASSIGDRVRTEAFF
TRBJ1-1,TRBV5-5,CASRGQGASTEAFF
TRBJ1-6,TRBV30,CALAGTANSPLHF